This T cell receptor beta chain was documented in a study of Ad26.COV2.S vaccination and SARS-CoV-2 variants. Study summary: Intramuscularly, Ad26.COV2.S was given either once or twice, 56 days apart.

This CDR3 contains 13 residues. The ends lost 4 bases at V and 7 bases at J; junction bases unmatched: 5. The germline gives CDR1 SQVTM, CDR2 ANQGSEA. Data came from immunoSEQ multiplex PCR; TCRdb stores just in-frame clones and leaves some out. Among some 410,000 clones listed, around 92% were seen once. As for treatment: about 20 received Ad26.COV2.S at low or high dose, single or two shots; about 5 received placebo; per-sample allocation not given. Day 63 following the first vaccine or placebo injection was when the samples were taken. This specimen was peripheral blood, taken in a trial of Ad26.COV2.S vaccine versus placebo. The gene calls are TRBV29-1 and TRBJ2-5, with TRBD2 matching over 11 bases. The receptor was isolated from a person aged 18 to 59 who received the Ad26.COV2.S COVID-19 vaccine or a placebo. For the CDR3, the DNA is TGCAGCGTTGTAGCGGGGGGGCCAGGGACCCAGTACTTC. The encoded protein is CSVVAGGPGTQYF.